This T cell receptor beta chain derives from a study of T cells in Graves' hyperthyroidism and ophthalmopathy. Germline CDR1 is MDHEN and CDR2 is SYDVKM. CDR3 size: 13 residues. With 8 bases removed from V and 0 bases from J, the gap between germline ends came to 10 bases. Using RNA transcripts as the source, TCR beta CDR3 regions were amplified. HTBI primers drove first-round RT-PCR of the TCR CDR3. TCRdb itself ran the multiplex PCR reads through MiXCR, one entry per CDR3 protein. The data hold roughly 260,000 distinct CDR3 sequences, with more than 14% observed a single time. This clonotype was seen a handful of times. A much bigger clone sits one base away, suggesting this may be a read error.

The sequenced material came from blood. This clonotype was sampled from a woman in her thirties or forties with Graves' hyperthyroidism that later progressed to Graves' ophthalmopathy. The rearrangement uses TRBV28 and TRBJ2-5; unclear D gene. CDR3 coding DNA: TGTGCCAGCGGGAACCCGTACCAAGAGACCCAGTACTTC. Its protein product is CASGNPYQETQYF.